This T cell receptor beta chain derives from a study of shared clonotypes between healthy human individuals. Study results and caveats: Among several donors, roughly 5.4% of naive CD4 clonotypes were found in common.

Template for every sorted-subset replicate PCR totaled approximately 0.2 ug DNA, tens of thousands of T cell genomes. Data came from immunoSEQ multiplex PCR; TCRdb stores just in-frame clones and leaves some out. The sample holds over a million clones, about 75% seen once. Trimming pared 1 base from V and 5 bases from J, leaving 10 bases between. The CDR3 extends over 14 amino acids. Looked up from germline, CDR1 is SGHNT and CDR2 is YENEEA. The healthy adult donors were HIV-negative and reported no recent acute infections or vaccinations. In its sample, this clone was seen once. What it recognizes is unknown.

This chain links TRBV11-3 with TRBJ2-3; no clear D. This TCR derives from a man aged 18 to 30 in good health. The sequenced sample consisted of memory CD4+ T cells sorted from blood. The sample's subset: CD45RA-negative fraction. In DNA, the CDR3 is TGTGCCAGCAGCTTAGGGCAGGCACAAGATACGCAGTATTTT. Translation gives CASSLGQAQDTQYF.